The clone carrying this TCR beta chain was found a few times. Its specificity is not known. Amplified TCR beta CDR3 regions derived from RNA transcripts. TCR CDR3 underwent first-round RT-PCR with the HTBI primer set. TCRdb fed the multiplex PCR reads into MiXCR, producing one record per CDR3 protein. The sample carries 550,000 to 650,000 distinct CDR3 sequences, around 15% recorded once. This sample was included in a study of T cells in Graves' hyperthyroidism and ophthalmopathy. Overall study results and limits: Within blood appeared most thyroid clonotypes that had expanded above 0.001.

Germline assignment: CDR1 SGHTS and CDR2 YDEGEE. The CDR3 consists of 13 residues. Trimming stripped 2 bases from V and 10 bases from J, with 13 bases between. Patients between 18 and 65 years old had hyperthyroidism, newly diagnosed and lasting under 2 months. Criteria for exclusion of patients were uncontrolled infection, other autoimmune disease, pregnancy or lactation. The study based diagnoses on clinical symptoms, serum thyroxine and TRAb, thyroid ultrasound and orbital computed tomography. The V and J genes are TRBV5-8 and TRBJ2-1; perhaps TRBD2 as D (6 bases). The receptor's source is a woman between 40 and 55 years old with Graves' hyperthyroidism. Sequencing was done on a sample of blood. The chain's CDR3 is CASSFGGPVEQFF. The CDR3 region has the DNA TGTGCCAGCAGCTTTGGAGGGCCGGTGGAGCAGTTCTTC. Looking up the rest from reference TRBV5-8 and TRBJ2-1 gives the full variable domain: EAGVTQSPTHLIKTRGQQATLRCSPISGHTSVYWYQQALGLGLQFLLWYDEGEERNRGNFPPRFSGRQFPNYSSELNVNALELEDSALYLCASSFGGPVEQFFGPGTRLTVL.